This T cell receptor (beta chain) was sequenced in a study of blood T cell repertoires in COVID-19. Study details: The samples span acute and convalescent COVID-19 from the United States, Italy and Spain. PBMCs, B-cell-depleted T cells, or T cells were the source of the cDNA or gDNA that made up the material.

This clone was seen a single time. The CDR3 has 14 residues. Trimming took 6 bases from V and 4 from J; bases not matched to a gene: 4. The germline V gene encodes CDR1 SEHNR and CDR2 FQNEAQ (reference sequence). Methods used by the authors: Nucleated cell counts were estimated from reference gene primer amplification. Sequenced by immunoSEQ multiplex PCR; TCRdb stores in-frame clones only, minus some. V and J calls and clone size follow that table, whereas D and trimming were derived from the DNA. The sample has over 350,000 clones; roughly 90% are singletons. Cohort allocation depended upon clinical history that participants reported.

The chain combines TRBV7-9 with TRBJ2-3, with TRBD1 identical over 10 bases. Sequenced sample: PBMCs or T cells enriched from blood (not recorded which). This TCR came from a woman aged 30 to 39 with acute COVID-19. Here the CDR3 reads CASSRQGAADTQYF. CDR3 DNA sequence: TGTGCCAGCAGTAGACAGGGGGCCGCAGATACGCAGTATTTT.